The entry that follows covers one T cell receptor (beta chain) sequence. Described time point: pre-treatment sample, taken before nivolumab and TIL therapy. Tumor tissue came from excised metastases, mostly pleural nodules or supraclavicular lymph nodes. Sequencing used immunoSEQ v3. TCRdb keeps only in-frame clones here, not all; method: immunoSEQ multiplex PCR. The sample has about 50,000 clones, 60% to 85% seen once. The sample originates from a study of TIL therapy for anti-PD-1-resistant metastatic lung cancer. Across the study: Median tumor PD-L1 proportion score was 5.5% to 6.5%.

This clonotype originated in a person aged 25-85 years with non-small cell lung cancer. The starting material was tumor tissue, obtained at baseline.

This CDR3 reads CASIGGQENTGELFF. The CDR3 region has the DNA TGTGCCAGCATAGGGGGACAGGAGAACACCGGGGAGCTGTTTTTT. The chain is built from TRBV13 and TRBJ2-2, with TRBD1 identical over 8 bases. Germline CDR1 reads PRHDT; CDR2 reads FYEKMQ (reference sequence). The CDR3 sequence is 15 residues long. The trim removed 7 bases at V and 1 base at J, leaving 5 bases unmatched. The variable domain in full, with the rest retrieved from reference TRBV13 and TRBJ2-2, is AAGVIQSPRHLIKEKRETATLKCYPIPRHDTVYWYQQGPGQDPQFLISFYEKMQSDKGSIPDRFSAQQFSDYHSELNMSSLELGDSALYFCASIGGQENTGELFFGEGSRLTVL.